Below are 13 T cell receptor beta chains sequenced from a single sample in a study of blood T cells in healthy people across ages. A J-beta primer mix and a sample-barcoded 5' primer were used in a second PCR of roughly 6 to 12 cycles. TCRdb re-derived calls from the 5' RACE reads in MiXCR, one entry per CDR3 protein. Here the sample spans 920,000 or so distinct CDR3 sequences, 45% being singletons. Specimen: blood. These receptor sequences come from an older woman in good health.

The rearrangement links TRBV20-1 to TRBJ2-5; D remains unclear. This CDR3 is 12 amino acids long. Germline V CDR1 and CDR2: DFQATT, SNEGSKA (reference sequence). Trimming shortened V by 5 bases and J by 0 bases, and 7 bases separated the two germline ends. CDR3 residues: CSAWTYQETQYF. The CDR3 region has the DNA TGCAGTGCTTGGACGTACCAAGAGACCCAGTACTTC.

The chain recombines TRBV29-1 with TRBJ2-1; D is undetermined. The germline gives CDR1 SQVTM, CDR2 ANQGSEA. The CDR3 consists of 12 residues. The germline V and J ends were trimmed by 6 bases and 9 bases, with 15 bases remaining between them. The DNA for the CDR3 is TGCAGCGTCGTGGAGATCCCGGCTGAGCAGTTCTTC. This codes for CSVVEIPAEQFF.

The CDR3 DNA is TGCGCCAGCAGCTTGCAGTGGGTCGGCGATGAGCAGTACTTC. Amino acid sequence: CASSLQWVGDEQYF. The rearrangement joins TRBV5-1 to TRBJ2-5; no definite D call. Germline CDR1 SGHRS, CDR2 YFSETQ. The CDR3 totals 14 residues. The V and J ends lost 1 base and 11 bases respectively, with 18 bases between them.

This clonotype was counted only a few times. V and J are TRBV15 and TRBJ1-1; 7 nucleotides agree with TRBD1. The germline CDR1 and CDR2 sequences are LNHNV and YYDKDF (reference sequence). The junction had 4 bases not matched to a gene; V was cut back by 8 bases and J by 1 base. The CDR3 has 13 amino acids. CDR3: CATRRTGNTEAFF. CDR3 coding DNA: TGTGCCACCCGGAGGACAGGGAACACTGAAGCTTTCTTT.

This clonotype was seen a few times. This chain uses TRBV5-4 with TRBJ2-7; TRBD2 agrees at 10 bases. The CDR3 covers 14 residues. Germline V gene sequence: CDR1 SGHNT, CDR2 YYREEE (reference sequence). The V segment lost 1 base and the J segment 6 bases; nucleotides outside the gene matches: 4. This CDR3 is CASSLTSGTLEQYF. CDR3 nucleotide sequence: TGTGCCAGCAGCTTGACTAGCGGGACGCTCGAGCAGTACTTC.

J is TRBJ2-7 and V is TRBV20-1, with D uncertain. Germline V gives CDR1 DFQATT, CDR2 SNEGSKA (reference sequence). V shed 4 bases and J shed 7 bases, with 8 bases lying between them. This CDR3 has 10 amino acids. CDR3 in DNA: TGCAGTGCTACAGAACGTGAGCAGTACTTC. Its protein is CSATEREQYF.

This clonotype was seen a few times. The chain links TRBV20-1 to TRBJ2-1, with D perhaps TRBD1 or TRBD2 (5 bases each). The V gene's germline CDR1 is DFQATT and CDR2 SNEGSKA (reference sequence). The V gene lost 4 bases and the J gene lost 2 bases, with 15 bases spanning the gap. This CDR3 is 15 amino acids long. CDR3 sequence reads: CSAKSSRGPYNEQFF. In DNA form, the CDR3 reads TGCAGTGCTAAGAGCTCCCGGGGACCCTACAATGAGCAGTTCTTC.

Notes on this clonotype: A much larger clonotype is one base distant, so this may be a read error. This chain links TRBV9 with TRBJ2-5; maybe TRBD2 (6 bases). The J call may not be correct, given that the DNA end is closer to TRBJ2-7. This CDR3 contains 15 residues. Germline CDR1 and CDR2: SGDLS and YYNGEE. CDR3 DNA sequence: TGTGCCAGCAGCGCACGGGACTCAGCAACCTACGAGCAGTACTTC. Translated, it gives CASSARDSATYEQYF.

The sample holds a few counts of this clonotype. The rearrangement uses TRBV4-2 and TRBJ1-1; 9 bases line up with TRBD1. The CDR3 is 15 amino acids. Trimming removed 3 bases from V and 0 bases from J; junction bases left unmatched: 2. The germline CDR1 and CDR2 sequences are LGHNA and YNFKEQ. The CDR3: CASSHGQGMNTEAFF. The CDR3 DNA sequence: TGTGCCAGCAGCCACGGACAGGGGATGAACACTGAAGCTTTCTTT.

This clonotype was observed once. This sequence joins TRBV20-1 and TRBJ2-1; TRBD1 aligns across 11 bases. The CDR3 contains 14 residues. CDR1 and CDR2 (germline): DFQATT, SNEGSKA (reference sequence). V lost 7 bases, J lost 6 bases, and 8 bases stayed unmatched. The CDR3 nucleotides read TGCAGTGTTTTGGACAGGGGGCAGTCCAATGAGCAGTTCTTC. This codes for CSVLDRGQSNEQFF.

This clonotype appeared many times. The chain carries TRBV12-3 or TRBV12-4 and TRBJ2-4; D ambiguous. V lost 2 bases to trimming and J lost 8 bases, with 10 bases between them. This CDR3 comprises 13 residues. CDR3 residues: CASSLLDLDIQYF. The CDR3 nucleotides read TGTGCCAGCAGTTTACTAGATTTGGACATTCAGTACTTC.

The chain uses TRBV10-3 and TRBJ1-1; D unresolved. The CDR3 extends over 12 amino acids. Per germline, CDR1 ENHRY and CDR2 SYGVKD. Trimming took off 5 bases at V and 2 bases at J, with 6 bases between the two ends. The CDR3 protein is CAISYTNTEAFF. CDR3 in DNA: TGTGCCATCAGTTACACAAACACTGAAGCTTTCTTT.

The genes are TRBV20-1 and TRBJ2-7; TRBD1 matches 8 bases. Trimming took 6 bases from V and 2 from J; bases not matched to a gene: 6. The CDR3 is made up of 13 amino acids. Germline CDR1 is DFQATT and CDR2 is SNEGSKA (reference sequence). The CDR3: CSAGDRRTYEQYF. The CDR3 DNA reads TGCAGTGCCGGGGACAGGAGAACCTACGAGCAGTACTTC.